This TCR beta chain stems from a study of early T cells in non-severe SARS-CoV-2 infection. Study background: Chains were unpaired, as sequencing was done on bulk RNA from unsorted whole blood. Whole-study results and caveats: A preference for anti-spike CD8 responses marked VDJdb matching, which missed private and CD4 specificities.

This clonotype has at least ten counts. What it recognizes is unknown. In germline, CDR1 is SGHTA, CDR2 FQGNSA. This CDR3 has 15 residues. The V end lost 1 base, the J end lost 0 bases, and 9 bases lay between the germline ends. In TCRdb, the 5' RACE reads were re-called with MiXCR into one record per CDR3 protein. The sample holds approximately 35,000 distinct CDR3 sequences, under 4.5% seen once. V usage is TRBV7-2 and J usage is TRBJ1-1, with a tentative D call TRBD1 (5 bases). The source is an adult who was a healthcare worker with PCR-confirmed SARS-CoV-2 infection or an uninfected control (not recorded which). Sequenced input: whole blood. For the CDR3, the DNA is TGTGCCAGCAGCTTAGGGGGCAATATGAACACTGAAGCTTTCTTT. Protein product: CASSLGGNMNTEAFF.